The rows below give T cell receptor beta chains drawn from one sample of a study of memory CD4+ T cells and cytomegalovirus serostatus. The data were produced by immunoSEQ multiplex PCR, yet TCRdb's version contains in-frame clones alone and is incomplete. Of under 55,000 clones detected, about 73% appear once; the ten largest clones hold about 0.7%. Input material: memory CD4+ T cells from blood. These receptors came from an adult in good health and CMV-seronegative. Both conserved end residues are part of each CDR3. The D gene is left open where the match is weak. Size tells how often a clone was seen (once, few, many) or the class of an expanded clone, and some rows leave it out.

j_gene	d_gene	v_gene	abundance	CDR3nt	CDR3aa
TRBJ2-1	TRBD2	TRBV13	NA	TGTGCCAGCAGCTTAGCTTTCAGCGGGAGGGGGACCAATGAGCAGTTCTTC	CASSLAFSGRGTNEQFF
TRBJ2-2	TRBD1	TRBV11-3	NA	TGTGCCAGCAGCCGGGACAGGGGGCTTCTGGCCGGGGAGCTGTTTTTT	CASSRDRGLLAGELFF
TRBJ2-5	NA	TRBV14	NA	TGTGCCAGCAGCCGGACGATGGGGCGCGAGACCCAGTACTTC	CASSRTMGRETQYF
TRBJ2-5	NA	TRBV5-8	NA	TGTGCCAGCAGCTTGGGGGTGGGAGGCGGCCAAGAGACCCAGTACTTC	CASSLGVGGGQETQYF
TRBJ1-4	NA	TRBV15	NA	TGTGCCACCAGCAGGAAGGGACTTCCCAAAGCAACTAATGAAAAACTGTTTTTT	CATSRKGLPKATNEKLFF
TRBJ1-1	TRBD1	TRBV5-4	once	TGTGCCAGCAGCACCGCCGGGACAGGGGACGGTCGTTCTGAAGCTTTCTTT	CASSTAGTGDGRSEAFF
TRBJ2-3	NA	TRBV30	NA	TGTGCCTGGAGTCTTGGGCGCCGCTCGCAGTATTTT	CAWSLGRRSQYF
TRBJ1-5	NA	TRBV21-1	NA	TGTGCCAGCAGCACCCACAGAGATCATCAGCCCCAGCATTTT	CASSTHRDHQPQHF
TRBJ2-3	TRBD2	TRBV18	NA	TGTGCCAGCTCACCAGTATACCTCGGACTAGTGAGAGAGGAAGATACGCAGTATTTT	CASSPVYLGLVREEDTQYF
TRBJ2-7	TRBD1	TRBV27	few	TGTGCCAGCCGGGACAGCTCCTACGAGCAGTACTTC	CASRDSSYEQYF
TRBJ2-1	TRBD2	TRBV2	NA	TGTGCCAGCAAGCGGACTAGCGGGATATACAATGAGCAGTTCTTC	CASKRTSGIYNEQFF
TRBJ2-5	NA	TRBV5-4	NA	TGTGCCAGCAGCTTGAAGAACAGCCAAGAGACCCAGTACTTC	CASSLKNSQETQYF
TRBJ1-5	NA	TRBV19	NA	TGTGCCAGTAGTACAATCGGAGGGGGAAGGGGCGATCAGCCCCAGCATTTT	CASSTIGGGRGDQPQHF
TRBJ2-7	NA	TRBV27	NA	TGTGCCAGCAGGGGGTCGTTTAGCGGAACCTACGAGCAGTACTTC	CASRGSFSGTYEQYF
TRBJ1-2	TRBD1	TRBV5-1	NA	TGCGCCAGCAGCCCGAGCGGGGACAGGGGTGGCTATGGCTACACCTTC	CASSPSGDRGGYGYTF
TRBJ2-1	NA	TRBV27	NA	TGTGCCAGCAGTTTATCGCCTGCGAGCTCCTACAATGAGCAGTTCTTC	CASSLSPASSYNEQFF
TRBJ1-1	NA	TRBV6-5	once	TGTGCCAGCGGGGAGGGGTTACCGATGGCTTTCTTT	CASGEGLPMAFF
TRBJ1-1	NA	TRBV18	few	TGTGCCAGCTCACCAAGACTCGGTGAAGCTTTCTTT	CASSPRLGEAFF
TRBJ2-3	NA	TRBV9	NA	TGTGCCAGCAGCGTAGCGTTTGATACGCAGTATTTT	CASSVAFDTQYF
TRBJ1-2	NA	TRBV7-8	NA	TGTGCCAGCAGCTTAGAAGGGACCAATGGCTACACCTTC	CASSLEGTNGYTF
TRBJ2-4	NA	TRBV28	NA	TGTGCCAGCAGTTTAGGGTCACTCAAAAACATTCAGTACTTC	CASSLGSLKNIQYF
TRBJ1-4	NA	TRBV5-1	NA	TGCGCCAGCAGCCCTTCGCAGGAAAGGGGCGAAAAACTGTTTTTT	CASSPSQERGEKLFF
TRBJ1-2	NA	TRBV28	once	TGTGCCAGCACCCGGGGGGGGCTCTCGAGAGGCTATGGCTACACCTTC	CASTRGGLSRGYGYTF
TRBJ2-7	NA	TRBV30	NA	TGTGCCTTAACCGTGAGCTCCTACGAGCAGTACTTC	CALTVSSYEQYF
TRBJ2-5	TRBD1	TRBV4-1	NA	TGCGCCAGCAGCCAAGGTACAGGGGGCTTGGGTGAGACCCAGTACTTC	CASSQGTGGLGETQYF
TRBJ2-3	NA	TRBV15	NA	TGTGCCACCAGCGCTCGACGATCCACTAGCACAGATACGCAGTATTTT	CATSARRSTSTDTQYF
TRBJ2-2	TRBD1	TRBV7-3	once	TGTGCCAGCAGCTTTACCGGGACAGGGAACCGGGAGCTGTTTTTT	CASSFTGTGNRELFF
TRBJ1-5	NA	TRBV5-6	NA	TGTGCCAGCAGCTTGGGGAGGGCTCTTCAGCCCCAGCATTTT	CASSLGRALQPQHF
TRBJ2-1	TRBD2	TRBV29-1	NA	TGCAGCGTTGAAGGACTAGCGGGGGACAATGAGCAGTTCTTC	CSVEGLAGDNEQFF
TRBJ1-2	NA	TRBV4-2	NA	TGTGCCAGCAGCCAAGTCAGGGGTACGGTCGGCCATGGCTACACCTTC	CASSQVRGTVGHGYTF
TRBJ2-1	TRBD2	TRBV29-1	NA	TGCAGCGCCTCCCTAGCGGGAGGTCGGAATGAGCAGTTCTTC	CSASLAGGRNEQFF
TRBJ2-1	TRBD2	TRBV30	NA	TGTGCCCGAAAACAGACTAGCGGGAGAAATGAGCAGTTCTTC	CARKQTSGRNEQFF
TRBJ2-5	TRBD1	TRBV14	once	TGTGCCAGCAGCCAAGAGACAGGGAACCAGAGGGAGACCCAGTACTTC	CASSQETGNQRETQYF
TRBJ2-3	TRBD2	TRBV4-2	few	TGTGCCAGCAGCCAAGATCTGGCGGGAGGCACAGATACGCAGTATTTT	CASSQDLAGGTDTQYF
TRBJ2-1	NA	TRBV27	few	TGTGCCAGCAGCCCCGGCCGATCCCACGGCCTCTACAATGAGCAGTTCTTC	CASSPGRSHGLYNEQFF
TRBJ1-5	TRBD1	TRBV4-1	NA	TGCGCCAGCAGCCAAGGGACCGGGACAGGGGGGAATCAGCCCCAGCATTTT	CASSQGTGTGGNQPQHF
TRBJ1-1	NA	TRBV7-2	once	TGTGCCAGCAGCTTATATAGGGTGAACACTGAAGCTTTCTTT	CASSLYRVNTEAFF
TRBJ2-2	NA	TRBV5-1	few	TGCGCCAGCAGCTTGAGTGCGGGGAACACCGGGGAGCTGTTTTTT	CASSLSAGNTGELFF